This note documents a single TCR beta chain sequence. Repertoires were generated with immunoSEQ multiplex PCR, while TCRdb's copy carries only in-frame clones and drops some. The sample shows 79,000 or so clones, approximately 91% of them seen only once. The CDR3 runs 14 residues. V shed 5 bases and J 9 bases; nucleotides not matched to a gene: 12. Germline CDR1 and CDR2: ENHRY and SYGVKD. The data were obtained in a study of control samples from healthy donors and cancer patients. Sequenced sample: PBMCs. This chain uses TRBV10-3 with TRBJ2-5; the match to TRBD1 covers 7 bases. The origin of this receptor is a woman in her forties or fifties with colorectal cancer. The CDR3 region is CAISQGGSPKAQYF. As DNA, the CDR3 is TGTGCCATCAGTCAAGGGGGCTCCCCGAAGGCCCAGTACTTC.